The present T cell receptor (beta chain) was sequenced within a study of T cell repertoires in cytomegalovirus infection. Overall study findings and caveats: Clonotypes of TCR beta that were HLA-C-restricted and CMV-specific dominated the ex vivo response.

This clonotype was seen more than once but under ten times. Its antigen is as yet unknown. Germline CDR1 SNHLY, CDR2 FYNNEI. Trimming shortened V by 3 bases and J by 5 bases, and 13 bases separated the two germline ends. The CDR3 extends over 15 amino acids. TCRdb re-analysed the reads in MiXCR, keeping a single row per CDR3 protein. The sample carries 200,000 to 300,000 distinct CDR3 sequences, roughly an eighth recorded once. This chain joins TRBV2 and TRBJ2-2; D tentatively reads TRBD1 or TRBD2 (6 bases each). The sample consisted of PBMCs. This TCR derives from a human donor in good health (CMV status not recorded). Some clones in this sample may be carry-over from other donors' samples. Written as DNA, the CDR3 is TGTGCCAGCAGTGACAGGGGCCGGGGGACCGGGGAGCTGTTTTTT. It translates to CASSDRGRGTGELFF.